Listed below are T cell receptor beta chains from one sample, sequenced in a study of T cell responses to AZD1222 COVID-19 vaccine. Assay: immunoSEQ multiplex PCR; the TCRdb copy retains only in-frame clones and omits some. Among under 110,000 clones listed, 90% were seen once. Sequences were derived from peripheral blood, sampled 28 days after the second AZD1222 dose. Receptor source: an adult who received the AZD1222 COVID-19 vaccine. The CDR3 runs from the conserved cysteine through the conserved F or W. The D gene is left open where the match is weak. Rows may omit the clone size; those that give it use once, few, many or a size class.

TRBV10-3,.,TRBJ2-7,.,CAISESIGGPGYF,TGTGCCATCAGTGAGTCGATCGGAGGACCCGGGTACTTC
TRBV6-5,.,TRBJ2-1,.,CASKEGGANEQFF,TGTGCCAGCAAGGAGGGGGGGGCAAATGAGCAGTTCTTC
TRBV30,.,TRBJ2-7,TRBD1,CAWDLGGTGPTYEQYF,TGTGCCTGGGACCTGGGCGGGACAGGGCCTACCTACGAGCAGTACTTC
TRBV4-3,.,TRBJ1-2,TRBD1,CASSQVTGQGSYGYTF,TGCGCCAGCAGCCAAGTCACGGGACAGGGATCCTATGGCTACACCTTC
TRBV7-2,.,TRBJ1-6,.,CASSLDGAGNNSPLHF,TGTGCCAGCAGCTTAGACGGGGCAGGGAATAATTCACCCCTCCACTTT
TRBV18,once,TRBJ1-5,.,CASSPPYAGDDNQPQHF,TGTGCCAGCTCACCCCCTTATGCAGGGGATGACAATCAGCCCCAGCATTTT
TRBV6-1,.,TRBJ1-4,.,CASRGGEKLFF,TGTGCCAGCAGGGGGGGGGAAAAACTGTTTTTT
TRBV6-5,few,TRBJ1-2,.,CASTSPYDGYTF,TGTGCATCCACTTCCCCATATGACGGCTACACCTTC
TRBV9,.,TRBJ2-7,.,CASSVGISVGALSYEQYF,TGTGCCAGCAGCGTAGGAATCTCCGTAGGCGCCCTCTCCTACGAGCAGTACTTC
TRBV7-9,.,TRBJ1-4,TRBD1,CASSLTGAGEKLFF,TGTGCCAGCAGCTTAACAGGGGCGGGTGAAAAACTGTTTTTT
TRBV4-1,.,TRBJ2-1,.,CASSQEVAGVSKFF,TGCGCCAGCAGCCAAGAAGTGGCCGGGGTTTCTAAGTTCTTC
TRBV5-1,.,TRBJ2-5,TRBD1,CASSSGQAGSETQYF,TGCGCCAGCAGCTCTGGACAGGCGGGCTCCGAGACCCAGTACTTC
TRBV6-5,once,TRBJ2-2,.,CASSYVRGNTGELFF,TGTGCCAGCAGTTATGTGCGGGGGAACACCGGGGAGCTGTTTTTT
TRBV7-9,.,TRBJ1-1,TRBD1,CASSGGTGTFFEAFF,TGTGCCAGCAGCGGCGGGACAGGGACGTTTTTTGAAGCTTTCTTT
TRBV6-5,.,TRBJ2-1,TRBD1,CASGGQNEQFF,TGTGCCAGCGGGGGACAGAATGAGCAGTTCTTC
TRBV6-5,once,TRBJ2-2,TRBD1,CASSTGVTGELFF,TGTGCCAGCAGTACAGGGGTTACCGGGGAGCTGTTTTTT
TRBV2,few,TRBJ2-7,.,CASSLTGFYEQYF,TGTGCCAGCAGCCTGACAGGATTCTACGAGCAGTACTTC
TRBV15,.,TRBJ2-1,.,CATSGPRGYEQFF,TGTGCCACCAGCGGCCCCAGGGGATATGAGCAGTTCTTC
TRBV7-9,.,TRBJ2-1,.,CASSLGLFFVEQFF,TGTGCCAGCAGCTTAGGCCTTTTTTTTGTTGAGCAGTTCTTC
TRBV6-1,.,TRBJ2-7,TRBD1,CASSDLGTGSYEQYF,TGTGCCAGCAGTGATCTGGGGACAGGGTCCTACGAGCAGTACTTC
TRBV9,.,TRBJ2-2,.,CASSKADTGELFF,TGTGCCAGCAGCAAGGCGGACACCGGGGAGCTGTTTTTT
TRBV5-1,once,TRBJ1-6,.,CASSPDAGNNSPLHF,TGCGCCAGCAGCCCTGATGCGGGGAATAATTCACCCCTCCACTTT
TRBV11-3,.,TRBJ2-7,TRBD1,CASSPRDRQSEQYF,TGTGCCAGCAGCCCCCGGGACAGACAGAGCGAGCAGTACTTC
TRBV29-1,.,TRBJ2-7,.,CSVEVGRAYEQYF,TGCAGCGTTGAAGTGGGCAGGGCCTACGAGCAGTACTTC
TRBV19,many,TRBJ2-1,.,CASSMSGFSGSYNEQFF,TGTGCCAGTAGTATGAGTGGTTTTAGCGGTTCCTACAATGAGCAGTTCTTC
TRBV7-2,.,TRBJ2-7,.,CASSLVSGSDEQYF,TGTGCCAGCAGCTTAGTATCAGGATCCGACGAGCAGTACTTC
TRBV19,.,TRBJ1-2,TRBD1,CASSPDRGRLYGYTF,TGTGCCAGTAGCCCAGACAGGGGGCGCCTCTATGGCTACACCTTC
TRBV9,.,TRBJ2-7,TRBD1,CASSRGTGPYEQYF,TGTGCCAGCAGCCGGGGGACAGGGCCCTACGAGCAGTACTTC
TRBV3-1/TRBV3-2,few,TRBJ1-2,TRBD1,CASSQPGQGKDGYTF,TGTGCCAGCAGCCAGCCGGGACAGGGCAAGGATGGCTACACCTTC
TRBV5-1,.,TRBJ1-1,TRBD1,CASSLTGQANTEAFF,TGCGCCAGCAGCTTAACGGGACAGGCAAACACTGAAGCTTTCTTT
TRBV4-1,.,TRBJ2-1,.,CASSQQRNEQFF,TGCGCCAGCAGCCAACAGAGGAATGAGCAGTTCTTC
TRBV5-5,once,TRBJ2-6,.,CASSFTGGSGANVLTF,TGTGCCAGCAGCTTTACCGGGGGTTCTGGGGCCAACGTCCTGACTTTC
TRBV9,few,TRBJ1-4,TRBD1,CASSVGYRPGTEDEKLFF,TGTGCCAGCAGCGTAGGATACCGTCCCGGGACAGAAGATGAAAAACTGTTTTTT
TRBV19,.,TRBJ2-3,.,CASSFLQRGADTQYF,TGTGCCAGTAGTTTCCTCCAGAGGGGCGCAGATACGCAGTATTTT
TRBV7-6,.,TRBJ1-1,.,CASSLGSSGEAFF,TGTGCCAGCAGCTTAGGCAGCTCAGGTGAAGCTTTCTTT
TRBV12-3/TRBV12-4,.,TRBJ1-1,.,CASSPTGDTEAFF,TGTGCCAGCAGTCCCACAGGAGACACTGAAGCTTTCTTT
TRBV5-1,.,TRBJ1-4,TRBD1,CASRTGAGREKLFF,TGCGCCAGCAGAACAGGGGCGGGGAGAGAAAAACTGTTTTTT
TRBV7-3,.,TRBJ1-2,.,CASSPQGGPDNYGYTF,TGTGCCAGCAGCCCGCAGGGAGGGCCGGATAACTATGGCTACACCTTC
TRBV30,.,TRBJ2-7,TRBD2,CAWSAGLAGYEQYF,TGTGCCTGGAGTGCGGGACTAGCGGGCTACGAGCAGTACTTC
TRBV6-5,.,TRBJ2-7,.,CASSYSGAYEQYF,TGTGCCAGCAGTTACTCCGGGGCTTACGAGCAGTACTTC
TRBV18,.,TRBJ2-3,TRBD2,CASSPSGGPRDTQYF,TGTGCCAGCTCACCATCGGGGGGGCCTCGGGATACGCAGTATTTT
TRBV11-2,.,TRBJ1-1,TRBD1,CASSLEKGTGWKTNTEAFF,TGTGCCAGCAGCTTAGAAAAGGGGACAGGATGGAAAACTAACACTGAAGCTTTCTTT
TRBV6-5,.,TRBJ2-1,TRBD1,CASRSRDRVYNEQFF,TGTGCCAGCCGTTCGAGGGACAGGGTCTACAATGAGCAGTTCTTC
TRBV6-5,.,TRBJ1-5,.,CASSSRGSNQPQHF,TGTGCCAGCAGTTCCCGCGGTAGCAATCAGCCCCAGCATTTT
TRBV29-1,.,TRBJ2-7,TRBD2,CSVELAGASYEQYF,TGCAGCGTTGAGCTAGCGGGGGCCTCCTACGAGCAGTACTTC
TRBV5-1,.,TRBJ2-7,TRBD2,CASSFTSGEQYF,TGCGCCAGCAGCTTCACTAGCGGCGAGCAGTACTTC
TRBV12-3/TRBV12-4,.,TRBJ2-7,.,CASSLGDSREQYF,TGTGCCAGCAGTTTAGGGGATAGCCGCGAGCAGTACTTC
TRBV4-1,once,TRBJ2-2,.,CASSKARDPPQATGELFF,TGCGCCAGCAGCAAAGCCCGGGACCCACCTCAGGCCACCGGGGAGCTGTTTTTT
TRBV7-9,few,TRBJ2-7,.,CASSLTTGTDEQYF,TGTGCCAGCAGCTTAACAACGGGAACGGACGAGCAGTACTTC
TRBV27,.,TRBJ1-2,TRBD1,CASSPGQAYGYTF,TGTGCCAGCAGTCCGGGACAGGCATATGGCTACACCTTC
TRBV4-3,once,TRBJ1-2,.,CASHGTGYGYTF,TGCGCCAGCCACGGGACGGGCTATGGCTACACCTTC
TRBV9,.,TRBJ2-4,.,CASSVGSVGNIQYF,TGTGCCAGCAGCGTAGGTTCGGTCGGGAACATTCAGTACTTC
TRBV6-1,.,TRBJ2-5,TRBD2,CASSEGSGVGETQYF,TGTGCCAGCAGTGAAGGCAGCGGGGTGGGGGAGACCCAGTACTTC
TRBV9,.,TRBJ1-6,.,CASSVASGTNPPLHF,TGTGCCAGCAGCGTAGCTTCAGGGACCAACCCACCCCTCCACTTT
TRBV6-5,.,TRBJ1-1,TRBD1,CASLRMTGLLTEAFF,TGTGCCAGCCTCAGGATGACAGGGCTGCTCACTGAAGCTTTCTTT
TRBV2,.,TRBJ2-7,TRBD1,CASSGTGGEQYF,TGTGCCAGCAGTGGGACAGGGGGCGAGCAGTACTTC
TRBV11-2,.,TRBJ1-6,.,CASSLVSGSLRNSPLHF,TGTGCCAGCAGCTTAGTCTCTGGGTCTCTTCGTAATTCACCCCTCCACTTT
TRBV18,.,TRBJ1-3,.,CASSPEGDTIYF,TGTGCCAGCTCACCTGAGGGAGACACCATATATTTT
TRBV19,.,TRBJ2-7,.,CATRETASYEQYF,TGTGCCACTAGGGAGACAGCCTCCTACGAGCAGTACTTC
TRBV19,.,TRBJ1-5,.,CASSISTDSNQPQHF,TGTGCCAGTAGTATAAGTACGGATAGCAATCAGCCCCAGCATTTT